This TCR beta chain comes out of a study of T cell repertoires in aging, cancer and after chemotherapy. Study-wide context: Healthy donor repertoires were recorded over several months to years and showed clear clonal overlap. Study-wide findings and caveats: Untreated cancer patients had significantly lower blood TCR diversity than age-matched healthy donors. Loss of evenness, beyond lost richness, contributed to age-related TCR diversity decline in cancer patients. Median generation probability rose over the chemotherapy interval in each cancer cohort, suggesting rebound thymic output.

Peripheral blood genomic DNA, not sorted cells or RNA, was the template. Regarding this clonotype: Its specificity is unknown.

Trimming cost V 9 bases and J 5 bases; bases outside gene matches: 11. Germline CDR1 and CDR2: SEHNR and FQNEAQ (reference sequence). The CDR3 totals 14 residues. TRB rearrangements spanning V, D and J were amplified using mixed TRB-A/B primers. TCRdb itself ran the multiplex PCR reads through MiXCR, one entry per CDR3 protein. The table lists 5,000 to 6,000 distinct CDR3 sequences, roughly 20% of them singletons. This rearrangement joins TRBV7-9 to TRBJ2-7; 9 positions agree with TRBD2. The sequenced material came from blood. This TCR derives from a human donor in good health. The donor label of this sample is uncertain. Here the CDR3 DNA reads TGTGCCAGAAGCCAAGGCCTAGCGGGACACGAGCAGTACTTC. Protein sequence: CARSQGLAGHEQYF.